The following is a T cell receptor (beta chain) sequence with its context. This clone was observed once. The antigen it recognizes is unknown. The sample holds no much larger clone one base away, and base qualities are not on file. These data come from a study of blood T cell repertoires in COVID-19 (dated by TCRdb to about 2020). General notes on the study: Samples from collaborators originated in the United States, Italy and Spain and spanned both the acute and convalescent phases of COVID-19. The repertoires were released in a freely available public database intended as a resource for research on the immune response to SARS-CoV-2. The prospective study material was composed of cDNA or gDNA derived from T cells, B-cell-depleted T cells, or PBMCs. The dataset comprised deeply sampled blood TCRbeta repertoires from subjects exposed to, actively infected with, or recovered from COVID-19. Sample metadata almost always included a de-identified subject ID, COVID-19 status, age in years and sex. Where available, HLA class I and class II types were obtained from metadata supplied by the sample provider rather than from assay-based typing. The samples were drawn from the first 160 participants of the ongoing ImmuneRACE study and from over 950 subjects provided by 6 global collaborators.

On the study overall, not on this receptor specifically: The quantity of clinical and demographic metadata differed by source and by participant and was supplied without curation.

At one collaborating source in Seattle, patients were enrolled during active infection and were followed longitudinally through the course of disease. The collaborating institutions used their own protocols to collect whole blood in K2EDTA tubes. For TCRbeta analysis, collaborator samples were shipped as frozen whole blood, as isolated PBMCs, or as DNA extracted from either sample type. Sequences WSHSY (CDR1) and SAAADI (CDR2) are obtained from the germline V gene. Taken from cysteine to phenylalanine, the CDR3 has 16 residues. Of the read, only the CDR3 DNA is kept; its 48 bases are in frame from base 1. At the junction V is shortened by 6 bases and J by 0 bases; bases outside the gene matches: 9. TCRbeta CDR3 regions were amplified from genomic DNA using the immunoSEQ Assay, a bias-controlled multiplex PCR. Processing in the source paper ran as follows. Within the assay, amplification of reference gene primers was used to estimate how many nucleated cells each sample contained. Sequence reads were collapsed and filtered to measure the absolute abundance of every unique TCRbeta CDR3 rearrangement. Productive Simpson clonality was computed per sample as the square root of Simpson's diversity index over productive rearrangements. Entries here come from immuneACCESS through TCRdb and include only in-frame sequences with V and J called. Some clones fail to appear in such tables; in the studies checked, an unresolved V gene covers under half of the shortfall, and the cause of the remainder is unknown. V and J calls and clone size are given by that table; D and trimming were obtained from the DNA. The sample table shows 35,000 to 40,000 clones, and nearly 90% are seen once. Approximately 4.5% of the sample rests with the top ten.

The receptor chain draws on TRBV10-2 and TRBJ2-7; TRBD2 fits 9 bases in the junction. The receptor was isolated from a man aged 55 to 70 with COVID-19, enrolled during active disease. Input material: peripheral blood. The CDR3 reads CASRGGREGRSYEQYF. The DNA reads TGCGCCAGCAGAGGGGGGCGGGAGGGCCGCTCCTACGAGCAGTACTTC.